This T cell receptor beta chain was identified in a study of beta chain features in type 1 diabetes. Points on this clone: Its matching antigen is unknown.

Since all of the isolated RNA was reverse transcribed, expressed TCRB transcripts were what got sequenced. Repertoires were generated with immunoSEQ multiplex PCR, while TCRdb's copy carries only in-frame clones and drops some. The table has under 200,000 clones, 10% seen once. V was pared by 1 base and J by 3 bases, with 13 bases between. CDR1 SGHRS and CDR2 YFSETQ come from the germline V gene. The CDR3 is 15 amino acids. Whole-study findings and limits: Reads derived from cDNA could over-represent cells showing high TCR expression. Naive, central memory and Treg TCRB repertoires seemed to resemble each other more closely in patients than they did in healthy donors. The study found moderately but significantly shorter TCRB CDR3s in all four CD4+ subsets of Type 1 diabetes patients.

The sequenced sample consisted of central memory CD4+ T cells from blood. This TCR derives from a young man with type 1 diabetes. The rearrangement links TRBV5-1 to TRBJ1-1, with D unresolved. The CDR3 sequence is CASSLLPGRDTEAFF. The CDR3 bases are TGCGCCAGCAGCTTGCTTCCAGGCCGAGACACTGAAGCTTTCTTT.